The 24 T cell receptor beta chains below come from one sample, sequenced in a study of Graves' ophthalmopathy and Graves' hyperthyroidism (dated by TCRdb to the late 2010s). The instrument was an Illumina HiSeq 2000. TCR beta CDR3 regions were amplified from RNA transcripts for repertoire sequencing. The first round was an RT-PCR using HTBI primers with the Qiagen OneStep RT-PCR kit, and this first round was followed by a second-round multiplex PCR, then size selection and purification. The public reads were reanalyzed by TCRdb: fastp trimming at Q25, MiXCR alignment, in-frame beta chains only. Rows with one shared CDR3 protein collapse into an entry with the most common genes and DNA. The sample table contains 660,000 or so distinct CDR3 sequences; only one count was recorded for over 40% of them. The ten largest clones take up around 3.3% of the sample. The source material was peripheral blood. The receptors were sampled from an adult man with Graves' ophthalmopathy.

The chain links TRBV24-1 to TRBJ1-5; 8 bases fit TRBD1. The CDR3 runs 15 residues. Germline lookup yields CDR1 KGHDR and CDR2 SFDVKD. The ends lost 3 bases at V and 11 bases at J; junction bases unmatched: 11. Here the CDR3 reads CATSDHAGGVGTQHF. In DNA, the CDR3 is TGTGCCACCAGTGATCATGCAGGGGGCGTAGGGACCCAGCATTTT.

The V call is TRBV20-1, the J call TRBJ2-3; TRBD2 might be the D (6 bases). The V gene lost 3 bases and the J gene lost 0 bases, with 10 bases spanning the gap. CDR3 length: 14 residues. From germline, CDR1 is DFQATT and CDR2 SNEGSKA (reference sequence). The CDR3 is CSASRGISTDTQYF. The CDR3 DNA sequence: TGCAGTGCTAGCCGGGGGATAAGCACAGATACGCAGTATTTT.

In its sample, this clonotype was seen many times. The V and J genes are TRBV7-8 and TRBJ1-1; tentatively, D is TRBD1 (6 bases). The CDR3 consists of 14 residues. Trimming stripped 5 bases from V and 3 bases from J, with 13 bases between. Germline V gives CDR1 SGHVS, CDR2 FQNEAQ. The chain's CDR3 is CASSTDSSDTEAFF. The CDR3 DNA is TGTGCCAGCAGCACGGACAGCTCTGACACTGAAGCTTTCTTT.

As regards this clonotype: This may arise from a read error, as a much more abundant clone is one base away. This chain uses TRBV7-9 with TRBJ2-1; 13 positions agree with TRBD2. The V gene end was trimmed by 3 bases and the J gene end by 5 bases; junction bases not matched to a gene: 4. The CDR3 sequence is 16 residues long. CDR1 SEHNR and CDR2 FQNEAQ come from the germline V gene (reference sequence). Here the CDR3 reads CASSFGTSGAHNEQFF. The CDR3 bases are TGTGCCAGCAGCTTCGGGACTAGCGGGGCCCACAATGAGCAGTTCTTC.

In the case of this clonotype: Relative to the germline gene, one junction end is altered; a read error may explain this. The chain joins TRBV29-1 to TRBJ1-5, with 7 bases that match TRBD1. Germline values: CDR1 SQVTM, CDR2 ANQGSEA. This CDR3 has 12 amino acids. The CDR3 sequence is CSVEGQDGTQHF. DNA for the CDR3: TGCAGCGTGGAAGGACAGGACGGGACCCAGCATTTT.

V gene TRBV9 combines with J gene TRBJ1-2; D might be TRBD1 (6 bases). Trimming removed 0 bases from V and 6 bases from J, with 15 bases in between. Looked up from germline, CDR1 is SGDLS and CDR2 is YYNGEE. This CDR3 is built from 15 residues. The CDR3 spells CASSVDDGGRNGYTF. The CDR3 DNA follows: TGTGCCAGCAGCGTAGACGACGGGGGGCGGAATGGCTACACCTTC.

The V and J genes are TRBV5-4 and TRBJ2-7; TRBD1 matches 7 bases. J gave up 4 bases and V 5 bases, and 9 bases lay outside the gene matches. CDR3 size: 14 residues. Germline CDR1 SGHNT, CDR2 YYREEE (reference sequence). CDR3 residues: CASSSTGAVYEQYF. The CDR3 nucleotides are TGTGCCAGCAGTTCCACAGGGGCCGTTTACGAGCAGTACTTC.

This clonotype was recorded at least ten times. The rearrangement links TRBV20-1 to TRBJ1-5, with TRBD1 matching over 9 bases. The CDR3 has 13 amino acids. Germline CDR1 is DFQATT and CDR2 is SNEGSKA (reference sequence). Trimming at V came to 6 bases and at J to 5 bases, leaving 5 bases not matched to a gene. CDR3 bases: TGCAGTGCCCTGACAGGGGGTGATCAGCCCCAGCATTTT. Its translation: CSALTGGDQPQHF.

J is TRBJ1-2 and V is TRBV6-6; D is unclear. The CDR3 consists of 11 residues. Germline V gene sequence: CDR1 MNHNY, CDR2 SVGAGI (reference sequence). With 4 bases removed from V and 10 bases from J, the gap between germline ends came to 10 bases. CDR3 nucleotide sequence: TGTGCCAGCAGTTCTAGGGCTGACTACACCTTC. It yields the protein CASSSRADYTF.

V gene TRBV5-1 combines with J gene TRBJ2-5; tentatively, D is TRBD1 or TRBD2 (5 bases each). CDR3 length: 14 residues. The germline V gene encodes CDR1 SGHRS and CDR2 YFSETQ. The V and J ends lost 6 bases and 9 bases respectively, with 21 bases between them. CDR3 in DNA: TGCGCCAGCAAACCCGGGACGACCCACGAGGCCCAGTACTTC. It yields the protein CASKPGTTHEAQYF.

The table lists this clonotype with a few counts. The V call is TRBV6-5, the J call TRBJ1-6; 8 positions match TRBD1. The CDR3 totals 13 residues. The V gene end was trimmed by 8 bases and the J gene end by 10 bases; junction bases not matched to a gene: 7. CDR1 and CDR2 from the germline V gene are MNHEY and SVGAGI. The CDR3 reads CASSDRAGSPLHF. CDR3 DNA: TGTGCCAGCTCGGACAGGGCAGGATCACCCCTCCACTTT.

The chain joins TRBV5-1 to TRBJ1-1; D gene ambiguous. The CDR3 loop spans 15 amino acids. From germline, CDR1 is SGHRS and CDR2 YFSETQ. V was shortened by 1 base and J by 2 bases, with 12 bases between the two germline ends. CDR3 sequence reads: CASSLLGSSNTEAFF. For the CDR3, the DNA is TGCGCCAGCAGCTTGCTCGGGTCCTCCAACACTGAAGCTTTCTTT.

This clonotype showed up just a few times. This chain joins TRBV10-3 and TRBJ2-6; D is perhaps TRBD1 (5 bases). This CDR3 is 15 amino acids long. V lost 10 bases and J 4 bases, leaving 17 bases between the germline ends. Per germline, CDR1 ENHRY and CDR2 SYGVKD. CDR3 sequence: CASRETGSGANVLTF. CDR3 DNA: TGTGCCAGCAGGGAAACAGGCTCGGGGGCCAACGTCCTGACTTTC.

In this sample, this clonotype turned up many times. This sequence joins TRBV15 and TRBJ2-5; D may correspond to TRBD1 or TRBD2 (5 bases each). The CDR3 runs 14 residues. From germline, CDR1 is LNHNV and CDR2 YYDKDF (reference sequence). The V end lost 1 base, the J end lost 1 base, and 7 bases lay between the germline ends. The CDR3 nucleotides are TGTGCCACCAGCAGAGCGGGGCTCCAAGAGACCCAGTACTTC. It yields the protein CATSRAGLQETQYF.

This clonotype was seen once. No DNA is shown, since the ends of the CDR3 on it are uncertain; the CDR3 is the one TCRdb lists. The chain is built from TRBV25-1 and TRBJ1-4; the table's D call, TRBD1, was not checked against the DNA. CDR1 and CDR2 from the germline V gene are MGHDK and SYGVNS. The CDR3 length equals 15 residues, ends included. The CDR3: CVPPAEIGPPKNCFF.

This clonotype was seen ten or more times. V and J are TRBV2 and TRBJ2-7; 11 bases agree with TRBD2. There are 15 residues in the CDR3. Unmatched junction bases numbered 7, after V lost 3 bases and J lost 6 bases. Germline CDR1 is SNHLY and CDR2 is FYNNEI. The CDR3 here is CASSDPTSGIVEQYF. CDR3 sequence (DNA): TGTGCCAGCAGTGATCCGACTAGCGGGATTGTCGAGCAGTACTTC.

This chain joins TRBV19 and TRBJ1-1, with D perhaps TRBD1 (6 bases). The germline V and J ends were trimmed by 1 base and 6 bases, with 12 bases remaining between them. The length of the CDR3 is 14 residues. CDR1 LNHDA and CDR2 SQIVND come from the germline V gene (reference sequence). The CDR3 region is CASSIAGGRSEAFF. The CDR3 coding sequence is TGTGCCAGTAGTATAGCCGGGGGCAGGTCTGAAGCTTTCTTT.

CDR3 in DNA: TGTGCCAGCTTAGGGACAGGCCGGGCCTCCTACGAGCAGTACTTC. Its translation: CASLGTGRASYEQYF. V and J are TRBV2 and TRBJ2-7, with 8 bases that match TRBD1. Germline V CDR1 and CDR2: SNHLY, FYNNEI. The CDR3 sequence is 15 residues long. The V gene end was trimmed by 8 bases and the J gene end by 0 bases; junction bases not matched to a gene: 9.

The V call is TRBV9, the J call TRBJ2-7, with D tentatively TRBD1 or TRBD2 (5 bases each). CDR1 SGDLS and CDR2 YYNGEE come from the germline V gene. The CDR3 contains 15 residues. V was clipped by 7 bases and J by 0 bases, with 17 bases between them. In nucleotides, the CDR3 is TGTGCCAGCTCACCAGGTGGGGGTTTCTCCTACGAGCAGTACTTC. This translates into CASSPGGGFSYEQYF.

The chain employs TRBV19 and TRBJ2-1; D ambiguous. The V end lost 1 base, the J end lost 16 bases, and 14 bases lay between the germline ends. Germline assignment: CDR1 LNHDA and CDR2 SQIVND (reference sequence). This CDR3 has 12 residues. In DNA form, the CDR3 reads TGTGCCAGTAGTATAGGGGCAGACATTCCCTTCTTC. This gives the protein CASSIGADIPFF.

Of note for this clonotype: This may arise from a read error, as a much more abundant clone is one base away. Since no conserved phenylalanine or tryptophan closes the CDR3, a read error is the likely cause. The genes are TRBV7-3 and TRBJ2-7, with D possibly matching TRBD2 (7 bases). The CDR3 has 15 amino acids. Germline lookup yields CDR1 SGHTA and CDR2 FQGTGA. V was clipped by 5 bases and J by 3 bases, with 17 bases between them. CDR3 nucleotide sequence: TGTGCCAGCAGCGTAGCCGGGGGGCTCAACTACGAGCAGTACCTC. Amino acids: CASSVAGGLNYEQYL.

This clonotype was picked up a small number of times. J is TRBJ1-5 and V is TRBV20-1; no firm D call. V lost 6 bases and J lost 0, with 15 bases in between. The CDR3 runs to 15 residues. Germline V lookup: CDR1 DFQATT, CDR2 SNEGSKA (reference sequence). The CDR3 loop reads CSAKINTDSNQPQHF. CDR3 in DNA: TGCAGTGCCAAAATTAATACAGATAGCAATCAGCCCCAGCATTTT.

The CDR3 coding sequence is TGCGCCAGCGGGGACAGGGCCACTAACTATGGCTACACCTTC. It yields the protein CASGDRATNYGYTF. The rearrangement joins TRBV5-1 to TRBJ1-2; 9 nucleotides align to TRBD1. V lost 7 bases, J lost 0 bases, and 4 bases stayed unmatched. Germline CDR1 reads SGHRS; CDR2 reads YFSETQ. CDR3 length: 14 amino acids.

The chain links TRBV7-9 to TRBJ1-4; 7 nucleotides agree with TRBD1. Germline trimming cut 0 bases from V and 11 bases from J; bases unmatched to any gene: 3. The CDR3 extends over 13 amino acids. CDR1 SEHNR and CDR2 FQNEAQ come from the germline V gene (reference sequence). The CDR3 region is CASSLAAGGKLFF. The DNA for the CDR3 is TGTGCCAGCAGCTTAGCAGCAGGGGGGAAACTGTTTTTT.